This is a list of T cell receptor beta chains from one sample in a study of response to subunit inactivated influenza vaccine. MiXCR, applied by TCRdb to the RT-PCR reads, yields one record per CDR3 protein. The data hold a few hundred thousand distinct CDR3 sequences, with approximately 9.9% observed a single time. The sample here was PBMCs from blood, taken 45 days after vaccination. These receptors came from a man aged 50 to 60 who received an inactivated influenza vaccine. CDR3s include the opening cysteine and the closing phenylalanine or tryptophan. A D gene is named only where the DNA matches it firmly. Clone size, where shown, is once, few, many, or a class for clones that have expanded.

TRBV7-3	-	-	TRBJ2-1	CASSSRGIYNEQFF	TGTGCCAGCAGCTCACGCGGGATTTACAATGAGCAGTTCTTC
TRBV4-2	TRBD2	few	TRBJ2-2	CASSRSGTSGRGELFF	TGTGCCAGCAGCAGGTCAGGGACTAGCGGGAGAGGGGAGCTGTTTTTT
TRBV20-1	-	many	TRBJ2-3	CSARVTGSTDTQYF	TGCAGTGCTAGAGTTACAGGGAGCACAGATACGCAGTATTTT
TRBV7-9	-	-	TRBJ2-5	CASVRAGQETQYF	TGTGCCAGCGTGCGTGCGGGGCAAGAGACCCAGTACTTC
TRBV6-1	TRBD1	few	TRBJ2-6	CASSQRTGRSGANVLTF	TGTGCCAGCAGTCAAAGGACAGGGCGCTCTGGGGCCAACGTCCTGACTTTC
TRBV24-1	TRBD2	many	TRBJ2-1	CATSDPTSGGVNEQFF	TGTGCCACCAGTGATCCGACTAGCGGGGGGGTTAATGAGCAGTTCTTC
TRBV18	-	many	TRBJ2-5	CASSPRRGQETQYF	TGTGCCAGCTCACCACGGCGGGGACAAGAGACCCAGTACTTC
TRBV20-1	TRBD2	few	TRBJ2-5	CSARTSGRGPLQTQYF	TGCAGTGCAAGGACTAGCGGGAGGGGCCCTTTACAGACCCAGTACTTC
TRBV6-1	TRBD2	-	TRBJ2-3	CASRLTAGAADTQYF	TGTGCCAGCAGACTAACAGCGGGAGCGGCAGATACGCAGTATTTT
TRBV5-1	TRBD2	-	TRBJ2-7	CASSPAGTSGTYYEQYF	TGCGCCAGCAGCCCAGCCGGGACTAGCGGAACTTACTACGAGCAGTACTTC
TRBV6-1	TRBD1	-	TRBJ1-2	CASSRQGSSYGYTF	TGTGCCAGCAGTCGACAGGGGTCGAGCTATGGCTACACCTTC
TRBV2	-	-	TRBJ2-5	CASSIAGWETQYF	TGTGCCAGCAGTATTGCAGGGTGGGAGACCCAGTACTTC
TRBV29-1	TRBD1	few	TRBJ2-3	CSVEDRGRDTDTQYF	TGCAGCGTCGAAGACAGGGGGCGAGATACAGATACGCAGTATTTT
TRBV4-2	-	few	TRBJ2-3	CASSQERAAGTDTQYF	TGTGCCAGCAGCCAAGAGCGGGCGGCGGGCACAGATACGCAGTATTTT
TRBV4-2	-	-	TRBJ1-2	CASSQDWQVSGPGGYTF	TGTGCCAGCAGCCAAGATTGGCAGGTTTCAGGACCGGGAGGCTACACCTTC
TRBV10-3	TRBD1	-	TRBJ1-2	CAIRDRTAVYGYTF	TGTGCCATCAGGGACAGGACGGCGGTTTATGGCTACACCTTC
TRBV2	-	few	TRBJ2-1	CASSELWGDGNEQFF	TGTGCCAGCAGTGAATTGTGGGGGGATGGGAATGAGCAGTTCTTC
TRBV29-1	-	few	TRBJ1-5	CSVDGGRDQPQHF	TGCAGCGTTGATGGCGGGAGGGATCAGCCCCAGCATTTT
TRBV6-2/TRBV6-3	-	-	TRBJ2-2	CASSRGEVGELFF	TGTGCCAGCAGTCGAGGGGAGGTCGGGGAGCTGTTTTTT
TRBV10-3	TRBD2	-	TRBJ2-5	CATGVTSGETQYF	TGTGCCACCGGGGTGACTAGCGGGGAGACCCAGTACTTC
TRBV7-2	-	many	TRBJ2-3	CASSLGVRGTQYF	TGTGCCAGCAGCTTAGGGGTCCGCGGTACGCAGTATTTT
TRBV5-1	-	few	TRBJ2-2	CASSARIPLGETGELFF	TGCGCCAGCAGCGCCCGGATCCCCCTAGGAGAGACCGGGGAGCTGTTTTTT
TRBV15	-	many	TRBJ2-7	CATSRETRNHEQYF	TGTGCCACCAGCAGAGAAACTAGAAACCACGAGCAGTACTTC
TRBV4-1	-	few	TRBJ2-3	CASSQDRWVYPTKYTDTQYF	TGCGCCAGCAGCCAAGATCGGTGGGTTTACCCAACTAAATACACAGATACGCAGTATTTT
TRBV12-3/TRBV12-4	-	many	TRBJ2-7	CASSRGTLAYEQYF	TGTGCCAGCAGTCGCGGGACCCTGGCCTACGAGCAGTACTTC
TRBV5-1	TRBD1	-	TRBJ2-3	CASSYTDRPTQYF	TGCGCCAGCAGCTATACGGACAGGCCGACGCAGTATTTT
TRBV6-2/TRBV6-3	TRBD1	once	TRBJ2-7	CASTTSRDRSRIEQYF	TGTGCCAGCACCACAAGTCGGGACAGGTCAAGGATAGAGCAGTACTTC
TRBV5-1	-	few	TRBJ2-5	CASSVLGYPTETQYF	TGCGCCAGCAGCGTACTAGGTTATCCGACGGAGACCCAGTACTTC
TRBV4-2	-	few	TRBJ2-7	CASSQAQNYEQYF	TGTGCCAGCAGCCAAGCCCAGAACTACGAGCAGTACTTC
TRBV19	-	many	TRBJ1-1	CASSRGLGRDTEAFF	TGTGCCAGTAGTCGAGGTCTTGGGAGGGACACTGAAGCTTTCTTT
TRBV12-3/TRBV12-4	TRBD2	-	TRBJ2-2	CASRRAGVETGELFF	TGTGCCAGCAGACGAGCGGGGGTAGAGACCGGGGAGCTGTTTTTT
TRBV12-3/TRBV12-4	-	few	TRBJ1-6	CASSFGRDNSPLHF	TGTGCCAGCAGTTTTGGCAGGGACAATTCACCCCTCCACTTT
TRBV6-5	-	many	TRBJ2-1	CASSFLWDSNNEQFF	TGTGCCAGCAGTTTCTTATGGGACTCGAACAATGAGCAGTTCTTC
TRBV11-2	-	few	TRBJ2-5	CASSLQGSRETQYF	TGTGCCAGCAGCTTGCAGGGAAGTCGAGAGACCCAGTACTTC
TRBV7-3	TRBD2	few	TRBJ2-5	CASSPKAGAWETQYF	TGTGCCAGCAGCCCCAAAGCGGGAGCGTGGGAGACCCAGTACTTC
TRBV28	TRBD1	-	TRBJ2-5	CASSSGQDLRTQYF	TGTGCCAGCAGTTCCGGACAGGATCTCCGGACCCAGTACTTC